The entry below describes one TCR beta chain. V lost 5 bases, J lost 4 bases, and 10 bases stayed unmatched. The germline V gene encodes CDR1 MNHEY and CDR2 SMNVEV (reference sequence). CDR3 size: 15 residues. The entry originates in a study of blood T cells in healthy people across ages. For the second PCR, which ran for about 6 to 11 cycles, a sample-barcoded 5' primer and a J-beta primer mix were used. Each cDNA molecule received a tag from a template-switch adaptor that had 12 random nucleotides. TCRdb re-analysed the 5' RACE reads in MiXCR, keeping a single row per CDR3 protein. The sample yields around 650,000 distinct CDR3 sequences, about 43% seen once.

The TCR originated in an older man in good health. The gene calls are TRBV27 and TRBJ1-2; 7 nucleotides agree with TRBD1. Sequenced sample: blood. The CDR3 bases are TGTGCCAGCAGTCCGAGACAGGGCTTGACCTATGGCTACACCTTC. Its translation is CASSPRQGLTYGYTF.